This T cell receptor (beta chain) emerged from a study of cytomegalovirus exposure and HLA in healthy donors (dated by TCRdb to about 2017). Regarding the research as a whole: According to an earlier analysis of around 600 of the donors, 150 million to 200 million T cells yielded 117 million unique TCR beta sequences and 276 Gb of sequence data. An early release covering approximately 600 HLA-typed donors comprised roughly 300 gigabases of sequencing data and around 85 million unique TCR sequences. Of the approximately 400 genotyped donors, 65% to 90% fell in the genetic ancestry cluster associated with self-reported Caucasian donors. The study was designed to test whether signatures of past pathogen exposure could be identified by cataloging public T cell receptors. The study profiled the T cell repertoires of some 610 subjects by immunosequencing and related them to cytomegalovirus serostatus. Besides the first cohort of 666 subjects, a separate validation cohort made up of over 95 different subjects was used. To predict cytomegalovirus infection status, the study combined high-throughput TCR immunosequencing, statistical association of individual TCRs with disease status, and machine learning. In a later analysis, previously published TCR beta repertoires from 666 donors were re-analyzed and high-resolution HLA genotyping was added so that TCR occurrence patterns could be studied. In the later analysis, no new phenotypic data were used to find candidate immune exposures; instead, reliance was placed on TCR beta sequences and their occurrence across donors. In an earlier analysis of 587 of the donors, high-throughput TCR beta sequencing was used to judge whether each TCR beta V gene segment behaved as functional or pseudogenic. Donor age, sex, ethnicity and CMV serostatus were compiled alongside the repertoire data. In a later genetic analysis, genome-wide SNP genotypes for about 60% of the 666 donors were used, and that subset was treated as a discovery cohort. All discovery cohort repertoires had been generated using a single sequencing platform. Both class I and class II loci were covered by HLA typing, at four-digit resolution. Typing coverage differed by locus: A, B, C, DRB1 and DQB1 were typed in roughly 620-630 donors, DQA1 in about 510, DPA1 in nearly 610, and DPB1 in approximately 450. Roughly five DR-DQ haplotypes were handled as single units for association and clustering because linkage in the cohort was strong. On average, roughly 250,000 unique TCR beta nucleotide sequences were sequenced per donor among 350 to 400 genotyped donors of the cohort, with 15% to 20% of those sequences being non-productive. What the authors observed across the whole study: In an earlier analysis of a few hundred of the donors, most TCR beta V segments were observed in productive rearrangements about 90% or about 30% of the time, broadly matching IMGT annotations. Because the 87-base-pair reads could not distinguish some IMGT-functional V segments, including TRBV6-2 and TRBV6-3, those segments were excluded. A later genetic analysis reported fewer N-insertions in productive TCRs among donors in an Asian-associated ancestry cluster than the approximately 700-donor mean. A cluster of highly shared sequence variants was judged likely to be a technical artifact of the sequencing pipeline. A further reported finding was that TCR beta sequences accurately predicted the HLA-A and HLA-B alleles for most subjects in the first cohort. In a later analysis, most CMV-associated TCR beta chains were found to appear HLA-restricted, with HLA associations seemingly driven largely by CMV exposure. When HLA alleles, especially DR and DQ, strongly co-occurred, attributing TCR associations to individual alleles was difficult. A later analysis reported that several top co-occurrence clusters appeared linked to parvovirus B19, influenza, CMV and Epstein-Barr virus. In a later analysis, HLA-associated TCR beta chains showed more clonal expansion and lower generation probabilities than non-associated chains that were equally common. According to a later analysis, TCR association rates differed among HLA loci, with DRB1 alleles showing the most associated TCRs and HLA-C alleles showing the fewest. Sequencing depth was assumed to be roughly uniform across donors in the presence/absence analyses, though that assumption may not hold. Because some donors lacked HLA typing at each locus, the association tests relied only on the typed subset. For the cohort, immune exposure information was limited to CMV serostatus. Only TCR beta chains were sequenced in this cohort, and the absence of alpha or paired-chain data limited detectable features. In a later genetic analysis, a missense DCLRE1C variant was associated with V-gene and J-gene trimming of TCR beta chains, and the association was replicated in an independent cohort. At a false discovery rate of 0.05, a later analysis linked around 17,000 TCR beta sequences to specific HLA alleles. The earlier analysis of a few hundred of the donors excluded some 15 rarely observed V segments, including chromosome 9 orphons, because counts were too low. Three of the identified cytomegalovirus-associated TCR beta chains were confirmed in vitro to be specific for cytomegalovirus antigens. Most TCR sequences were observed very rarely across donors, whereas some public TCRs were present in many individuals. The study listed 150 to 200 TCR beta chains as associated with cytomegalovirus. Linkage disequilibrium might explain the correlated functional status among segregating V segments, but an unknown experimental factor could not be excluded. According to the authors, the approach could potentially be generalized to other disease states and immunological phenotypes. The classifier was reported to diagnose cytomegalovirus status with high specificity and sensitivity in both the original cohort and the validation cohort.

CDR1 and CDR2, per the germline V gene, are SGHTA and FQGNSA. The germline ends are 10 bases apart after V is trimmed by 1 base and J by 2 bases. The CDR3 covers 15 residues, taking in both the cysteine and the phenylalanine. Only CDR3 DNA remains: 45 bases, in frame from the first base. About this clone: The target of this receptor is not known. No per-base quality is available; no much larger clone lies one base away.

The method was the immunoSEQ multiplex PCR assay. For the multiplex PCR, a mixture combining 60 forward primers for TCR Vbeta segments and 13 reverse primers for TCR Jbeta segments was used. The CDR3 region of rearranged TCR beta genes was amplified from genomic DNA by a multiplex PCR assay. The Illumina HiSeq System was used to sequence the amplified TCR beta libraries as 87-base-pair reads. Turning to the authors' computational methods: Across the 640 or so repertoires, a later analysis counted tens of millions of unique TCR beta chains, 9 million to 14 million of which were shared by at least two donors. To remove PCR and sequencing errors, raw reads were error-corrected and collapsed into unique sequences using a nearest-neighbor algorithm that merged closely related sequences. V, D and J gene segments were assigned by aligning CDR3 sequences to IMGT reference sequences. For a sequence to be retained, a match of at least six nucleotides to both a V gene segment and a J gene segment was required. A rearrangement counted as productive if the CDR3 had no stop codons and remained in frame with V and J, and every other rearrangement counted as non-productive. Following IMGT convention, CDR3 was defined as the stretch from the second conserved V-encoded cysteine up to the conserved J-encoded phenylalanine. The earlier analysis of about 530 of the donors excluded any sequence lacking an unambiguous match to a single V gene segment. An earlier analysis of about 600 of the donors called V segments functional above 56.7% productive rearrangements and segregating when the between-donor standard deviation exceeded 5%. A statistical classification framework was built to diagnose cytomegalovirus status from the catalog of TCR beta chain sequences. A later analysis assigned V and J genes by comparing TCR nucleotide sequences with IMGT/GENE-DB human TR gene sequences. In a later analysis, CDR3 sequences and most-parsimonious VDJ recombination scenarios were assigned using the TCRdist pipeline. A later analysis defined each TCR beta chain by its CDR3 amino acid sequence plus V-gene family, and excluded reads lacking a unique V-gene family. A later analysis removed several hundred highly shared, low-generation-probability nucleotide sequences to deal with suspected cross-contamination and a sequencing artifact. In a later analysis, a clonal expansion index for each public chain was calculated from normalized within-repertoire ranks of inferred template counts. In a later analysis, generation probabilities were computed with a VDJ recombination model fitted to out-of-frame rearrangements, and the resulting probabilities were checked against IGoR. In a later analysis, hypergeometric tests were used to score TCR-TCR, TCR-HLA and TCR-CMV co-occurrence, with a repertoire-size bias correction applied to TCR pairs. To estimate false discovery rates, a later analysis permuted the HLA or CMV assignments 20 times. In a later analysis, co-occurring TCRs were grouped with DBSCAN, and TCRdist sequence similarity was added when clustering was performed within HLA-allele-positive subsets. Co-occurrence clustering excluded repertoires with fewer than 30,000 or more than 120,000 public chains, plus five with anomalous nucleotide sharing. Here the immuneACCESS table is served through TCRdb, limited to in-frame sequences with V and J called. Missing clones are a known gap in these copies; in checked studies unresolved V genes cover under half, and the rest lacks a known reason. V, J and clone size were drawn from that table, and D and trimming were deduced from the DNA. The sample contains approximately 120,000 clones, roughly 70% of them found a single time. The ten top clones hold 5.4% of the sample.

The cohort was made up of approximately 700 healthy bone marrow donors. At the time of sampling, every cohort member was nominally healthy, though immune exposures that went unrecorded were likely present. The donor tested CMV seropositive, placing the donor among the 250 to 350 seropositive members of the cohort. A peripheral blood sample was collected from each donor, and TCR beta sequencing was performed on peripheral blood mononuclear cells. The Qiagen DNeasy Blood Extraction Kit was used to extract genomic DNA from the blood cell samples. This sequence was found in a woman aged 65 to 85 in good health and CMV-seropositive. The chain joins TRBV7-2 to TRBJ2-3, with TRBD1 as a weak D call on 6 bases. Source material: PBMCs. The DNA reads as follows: TGTGCCAGCAGCTTAGACAGGGTGCCCACAGATACGCAGTATTTT. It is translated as CASSLDRVPTDTQYF.